Shown below are 8 T cell receptor beta chains from a single sample sequenced in a study of blood T cell repertoires in COVID-19. TCRdb's copy holds only in-frame clones and misses some; the assay was immunoSEQ multiplex PCR. The sample includes about 170,000 clones, 83% of them seen just once. Sequencing was carried out using PBMCs or T cells enriched from blood (not recorded which). The source of these receptors is a woman aged 45-59 years in a cohort exposed to, infected with or recovered from COVID-19 (not recorded which).

In nucleotides, the CDR3 is TGTGCCAACCAAGGAGGGCTGAACACCGGGGAGCTGTTTTTT. Residues: CANQGGLNTGELFF. V gene TRBV7-9 combines with J gene TRBJ2-2; the D gene is possibly TRBD2 (6 bases). Germline loops: CDR1 SEHNR, CDR2 FQNEAQ (reference sequence). Trimming cost V 10 bases and J 1 base, with 13 bases left between them. CDR3 size: 14 residues.

The rearrangement uses TRBV18 and TRBJ2-1; 9 positions agree with TRBD2. This CDR3 is 17 amino acids long. Trimming at V came to 2 bases and at J to 5 bases, leaving 10 bases not matched to a gene. Per the germline V gene, CDR1 is KGHSH and CDR2 is LQKENI. CDR3 region: CASSPEGSGGLNNEQFF. The DNA for the CDR3 is TGTGCCAGCTCACCAGAGGGTAGCGGGGGCCTTAACAATGAGCAGTTCTTC.

This chain links TRBV28 with TRBJ1-1; D might be TRBD1 (5 bases). Germline assignment: CDR1 MDHEN and CDR2 SYDVKM. The CDR3 extends over 15 amino acids. Trimming removed 5 bases from V and 3 bases from J, with 16 bases in between. CDR3 sequence: CASSPPLVGHTEAFF. The DNA for the CDR3 is TGTGCCAGCAGTCCCCCACTTGTGGGGCACACTGAAGCTTTCTTT.

The rearrangement links TRBV5-8 to TRBJ2-2, with TRBD2 matching over 13 bases. The CDR3 has 17 amino acids. The ends lost 0 bases at V and 4 bases at J; junction bases unmatched: 3. The germline V gene has CDR1 SGHTS and CDR2 YDEGEE. The CDR3, as DNA: TGTGCCAGCAGCTTGGGACTAGCGGGGGGTCGCACCGGGGAGCTGTTTTTT. It codes for CASSLGLAGGRTGELFF.

The chain links TRBV7-9 to TRBJ1-2, with 7 bases that match TRBD1. The CDR3 loop spans 13 amino acids. Germline assignment: CDR1 SEHNR and CDR2 FQNEAQ (reference sequence). V shed 2 bases and J 7 bases; nucleotides not matched to a gene: 4. The CDR3, as DNA: TGTGCCAGCAGCTTAAAGGGGGCCGCTGGCTACACCTTC. Protein product: CASSLKGAAGYTF.

The V and J genes are TRBV29-1 and TRBJ1-1; 7 bases line up with TRBD1. Germline CDR1 is SQVTM and CDR2 is ANQGSEA. V was clipped by 6 bases and J by 4 bases; unmatched bases: 11. The CDR3 is 14 residues long. CDR3 in DNA: TGCAGCGTCCAGACAGGACAGGCAGGCACTGAAGCTTTCTTT. It yields the protein CSVQTGQAGTEAFF.

V usage is TRBV3-1 (or the pseudogene TRBV3-2) and J usage is TRBJ2-6; D possibly corresponds to TRBD1 (6 bases). The CDR3 spans 18 residues. Trimming left V 2 bases short and J 2 bases short, with 16 bases between. Germline V lookup: CDR1 LGHDT, CDR2 YNNKEL (reference sequence). The CDR3 sequence: CASSQIYPGAPGANVLTF. CDR3 coding DNA: TGTGCCAGCAGCCAAATCTACCCAGGGGCTCCTGGGGCCAACGTCCTGACTTTC.

This clone was observed a few times. This chain uses TRBV5-1 with TRBJ2-2; TRBD2 might be the D (6 bases). The germline CDR1 and CDR2 sequences are SGHRS and YFSETQ. The V end was cut by 4 bases, the J end by 2 bases, with 12 bases between. This CDR3 region has 15 residues. The CDR3 DNA sequence: TGCGCCAGCAGCCGAGAGCGGGTCAACACCGGGGAGCTGTTTTTT. Encoded protein: CASSRERVNTGELFF.